These 6 T cell receptor beta chains were sequenced from one sample in a study of blood T cell repertoires in COVID-19. The repertoire was sequenced with immunoSEQ multiplex PCR; TCRdb's copy has only in-frame clones and lacks some. The table has around 240,000 clones, roughly 83% seen once. Material for sequencing was peripheral blood. The receptors were sampled from a woman in her 50s with acute or convalescent COVID-19.

This sequence joins TRBV3-1 (or the pseudogene TRBV3-2) and TRBJ2-6; possibly TRBD2 for D (6 bases). From germline, CDR1 is LGHDT and CDR2 YNNKEL (reference sequence). V gave up 0 bases and J gave up 4 bases, with 10 bases separating them. The length of the CDR3 is 16 residues. CDR3 region: CASSQDAGLGANVLTF. The CDR3 region has the DNA TGTGCCAGCAGCCAAGATGCGGGGTTAGGGGCCAACGTCCTGACTTTC.

This chain uses TRBV19 with TRBJ1-1, with D hard to call. The germline V and J ends were trimmed by 10 bases and 2 bases, with 11 bases remaining between them. CDR1 LNHDA and CDR2 SQIVND come from the germline V gene (reference sequence). The CDR3 totals 12 residues. The CDR3, as DNA: TGTGCCAATACCCCCACAAACACTGAAGCTTTCTTT. Translated, it gives CANTPTNTEAFF.

This clone was seen once. This chain connects TRBV28 to TRBJ1-2; a weak D match, TRBD1 (6 bases). This CDR3 is built from 16 residues. The germline CDR1 and CDR2 sequences are MDHEN and SYDVKM. V was shortened by 1 base and J by 8 bases, with 20 bases between the two germline ends. The CDR3 DNA sequence: TGTGCCAGCAGTTTATTCAATTCCCACAGGGTTGCGGGCTACACCTTC. Translating it yields CASSLFNSHRVAGYTF.

The genes are TRBV5-4 and TRBJ2-2, with 11 nucleotides matching TRBD1. The germline gives CDR1 SGHNT, CDR2 YYREEE (reference sequence). V trimming: 4 bases; J trimming: 6 bases; junction bases outside the gene matches: 5. The CDR3 extends over 15 amino acids. The CDR3 here is CASSRPGQGAGELFF. CDR3 DNA sequence: TGTGCCAGCAGCCGCCCGGGACAGGGGGCCGGGGAGCTGTTTTTT.

The chain uses TRBV3-1 (or the pseudogene TRBV3-2) and TRBJ1-3, with a possible D match to TRBD1 (6 bases). The CDR3 consists of 15 residues. V lost 3 bases, J lost 0 bases, and 9 bases lay in between. CDR1 and CDR2 (germline): LGHDT, YNNKEL (reference sequence). This chain's CDR3 is CASSQTGGSGNTIYF. CDR3 sequence (DNA): TGTGCCAGCAGCCAGACAGGAGGCTCTGGAAACACCATATATTTT.

The J gene is TRBJ1-2, the V gene TRBV19; weak D call: TRBD1 (6 bases). Trimming left V 9 bases short and J 0 bases short, with 17 bases between. The V gene's germline CDR1 is LNHDA and CDR2 SQIVND (reference sequence). The CDR3 consists of 15 residues. The CDR3 protein is CASRTRGAANYGYTF. The CDR3, as DNA: TGTGCCAGCCGAACGCGGGGGGCAGCTAACTATGGCTACACCTTC.